This T cell receptor (beta chain) was found in a study of blood T cells in healthy people across ages. The sample providers were healthy Caucasian people from Russia, aged roughly 6 to 90. Collection of ten milliliters of peripheral blood was performed for each donor. Primers used in a second PCR of about 6 to 11 cycles were a sample-barcoded 5' primer and a J-beta primer mix. A single record per CDR3 protein comes from TCRdb applying MiXCR to the 5' RACE reads. This table holds approximately 780,000 distinct CDR3 sequences, around a quarter found once. Germline V gives CDR1 LGHNT, CDR2 FRNRAP. The CDR3 loop spans 14 amino acids. V shed 6 bases and J 2 bases; nucleotides not matched to a gene: 6. In addition, the sample was reused for a study of T cells of mothers and their children.

This clonotype originated in a boy under 18 in good health. The chain employs TRBV12-5 and TRBJ1-1, with 7 bases aligning to TRBD1. The specimen was blood. CDR3 region: CASGPGQINTEAFF. The CDR3 DNA sequence: TGTGCTAGTGGCCCGGGACAGATTAACACTGAAGCTTTCTTT. Complete variable domain (other parts from reference TRBV12-5 and TRBJ1-1): DARVTQTPRHKVTEMGQEVTMRCQPILGHNTVFWYRQTMMQGLELLAYFRNRAPLDDSGMPKDRFSAEMPDATLATLKIQPSEPRDSAVYFCASGPGQINTEAFFGQGTRLTVV.